A selection of T cell receptor beta chains follows, all from one sample in a study of T-cell memory formation after mild COVID-19. From the 5' RACE reads, TCRdb called clonotypes with MiXCR, one entry per CDR3 protein. The data contain tens of thousands of distinct CDR3 sequences, around 17% of them singletons. What was sequenced was PBMCs or a T cell subset sorted from them (not recorded which). Receptor source: an adult woman who had mild COVID-19 (a few samples of this study predate the infection). Cell type and time point are not known. Both conserved end residues are part of each CDR3. The D gene is left open where the match is weak. Size is omitted from some rows. Given values are once, few, many or a class for expanded clones.

V	size	D	J	DNA	CDR3
TRBV6-5	NA	TRBD1	TRBJ2-1	TGTGCCAGCAGTTACACTACAGGGGGCGGTGAGCAGTTCTTC	CASSYTTGGGEQFF
TRBV12-5	NA	TRBD2	TRBJ2-3	TGTGCTAGTGGTTTGACACTAGCGGGAGGAGATACGCAGTATTTT	CASGLTLAGGDTQYF
TRBV20-1	NA	NA	TRBJ2-1	TGCAGTGCTAGAGATCTGGGCAGCTACAATGAGCAGTTCTTC	CSARDLGSYNEQFF
TRBV12-3/TRBV12-4	NA	TRBD2	TRBJ2-3	TGTGCCAGCAGTTTCACAGCGGGAGGGGTAGATACGCAGTATTTT	CASSFTAGGVDTQYF
TRBV7-8	NA	NA	TRBJ2-3	TGTGCCAGCAGCTTAGGCGTGGGGGTGGGGGCAGATACGCAGTATTTT	CASSLGVGVGADTQYF
TRBV24-1	NA	TRBD1	TRBJ2-2	TGTGCCACCAGTGATTCCAGTCCAGGGGGCCTACCCACCGGGGAGCTGTTTTTT	CATSDSSPGGLPTGELFF
TRBV29-1	few	NA	TRBJ2-1	TGCAGCGTTGAAGGGATTAGCGATATCAATGAGCAGTTCTTC	CSVEGISDINEQFF
TRBV11-1	few	TRBD2	TRBJ2-5	TGTGCCAGCAGCTTGGACCTTGAACTAGCGGGGGGAGAGACCCAGTACTTC	CASSLDLELAGGETQYF
TRBV12-3/TRBV12-4	NA	TRBD2	TRBJ2-7	TGTGCCAGCAGTCCTTTTATAGCGGGATCTGCTAGTGAGCAGTACTTC	CASSPFIAGSASEQYF
TRBV29-1	few	NA	TRBJ2-7	TGCAGCGTTGAGGGACTCTATCGGGAGCAGTACTTC	CSVEGLYREQYF
TRBV20-1	NA	TRBD1	TRBJ2-1	TGCAGTGCTAGGGGGTCCCGCACAGGGGAACCCCCAATTGAGCAGTTCTTC	CSARGSRTGEPPIEQFF
TRBV7-9	few	NA	TRBJ2-4	TGTGCCAGCAGCTCGGTGGCTAAAAACATTCAGTACTTC	CASSSVAKNIQYF
TRBV20-1	NA	NA	TRBJ2-7	TGCAGTGCTAGAGGTGTCTTCTACGAGCAGTACTTC	CSARGVFYEQYF
TRBV7-7	NA	TRBD1	TRBJ2-1	TGTGCCAGCAGCCCGGACAGGCTTTACAATGAGCAGTTCTTC	CASSPDRLYNEQFF
TRBV20-1	few	NA	TRBJ1-2	TGCAGTGCTAGCAGGGAGGACTATGGCTACACCTTC	CSASREDYGYTF
TRBV29-1	few	NA	TRBJ2-7	TGCAGCGTTGAAGATCTTGGTTCTACCTACGAGCAGTACTTC	CSVEDLGSTYEQYF
TRBV12-3/TRBV12-4	NA	TRBD1	TRBJ1-1	TGTGCCAGCAGTTTGGGACAGATGAACACTGAAGCTTTCTTT	CASSLGQMNTEAFF
TRBV15	NA	NA	TRBJ2-7	TGTGCCACCAGCAGAGATCGGGGGACTGTGAACGAGCAGTACTTC	CATSRDRGTVNEQYF
TRBV7-9	NA	TRBD1	TRBJ2-7	TGTGCCAGCAGCTCCGGACAGGGGACGGTCTACGAGCAGTACTTC	CASSSGQGTVYEQYF
TRBV6-5	few	TRBD2	TRBJ2-1	TGTGCCAGCAGTCCCTCGAGCGGGAGTAGGTACAATGAGCAGTTCTTC	CASSPSSGSRYNEQFF
TRBV5-5	NA	NA	TRBJ2-7	TGTGCCAGCAGCCCGGGGACATTCTCCTACGAGCAGTACTTC	CASSPGTFSYEQYF
TRBV5-1	NA	NA	TRBJ2-2	TGCGCCAGCAGCTTGGACCCAACGAACACCGGGGAGCTGTTTTTT	CASSLDPTNTGELFF
TRBV4-1	few	TRBD2	TRBJ2-1	TGCGCCAGCAGCCAACTGACTAGCGGGGGGGCCCAGCAGTTCTTC	CASSQLTSGGAQQFF
TRBV21-1	few	NA	TRBJ2-7	TGTGCCAGCAGCCCCGGGACAGTCCTCGGCGAGCAGTACTTC	CASSPGTVLGEQYF
TRBV7-3	few	NA	TRBJ2-5	TGTGCCAGCAGCTCCCCAGGCCCCGGAGAGACCCAGTACTTC	CASSSPGPGETQYF
TRBV6-2/TRBV6-3	once	NA	TRBJ2-1	TGTGCCAGCAGTTATACCCCCCGGCAGATCGATGAGCAGTTCTTC	CASSYTPRQIDEQFF
TRBV20-1	NA	TRBD2	TRBJ2-1	TGCAGTGCTAGAGGTTGGACTAGCGGGAACTACAATGAGCAGTTCTTC	CSARGWTSGNYNEQFF
TRBV15	few	TRBD2	TRBJ2-3	TGTGCCACCAGCAGAGAGCCCGGACTAGCGACAGATACGCAGTATTTT	CATSREPGLATDTQYF
TRBV24-1	few	TRBD1	TRBJ2-7	TGTGCCACCAGTGATCAGGGACAGGACTACGAGCAGTACTTC	CATSDQGQDYEQYF
TRBV7-2	NA	TRBD2	TRBJ2-3	TGTGCCAGCAGCTTACTCCGGGGCGGGGGAGGCACAGATACGCAGTATTTT	CASSLLRGGGGTDTQYF
TRBV6-5	few	TRBD1	TRBJ2-5	TGTGCCAGCAGGGGGAACCCAAGGGGGCCTTGGGAGACCCAGTACTTC	CASRGNPRGPWETQYF
TRBV6-2/TRBV6-3	few	TRBD2	TRBJ2-3	TGTGCCAGCAGTTACAAGACTAGCGGGGCACGGGATACGCAGTATTTT	CASSYKTSGARDTQYF
TRBV19	few	TRBD1	TRBJ1-5	TGTGCCAGTAGTATACGGAGACAGGGTAATCAGCCCCAGCATTTT	CASSIRRQGNQPQHF
TRBV24-1	NA	NA	TRBJ2-2	TGTGCCACCATGGAGGGCACCGGGGAGCTGTTTTTT	CATMEGTGELFF
TRBV4-2	NA	NA	TRBJ1-5	TGTGCCAGCAGCCTAGGGAGCAATCAGCCCCAGCATTTT	CASSLGSNQPQHF
TRBV7-8	few	NA	TRBJ1-1	TGTGCCAGCAGCTTAGGTGACTTAAACACTGAAGCTTTCTTT	CASSLGDLNTEAFF
TRBV15	NA	NA	TRBJ1-1	TGTGCCACCAGCCCCGGGGGGCTCGGGGACACTGAAGCTTTCTTT	CATSPGGLGDTEAFF
TRBV7-6	NA	NA	TRBJ2-7	TGTGCCAGCAGCTTAAATGTCTACGAGCAGTACTTC	CASSLNVYEQYF
TRBV12-5	NA	TRBD1	TRBJ2-1	TGTGCTAGTGGTTTGCCAAACAGGGGGCACAATGAGCAGTTCTTC	CASGLPNRGHNEQFF
TRBV14	NA	NA	TRBJ2-5	TGTGCCAGCAGCCCCCTGGGAAGTGAGACCCAGTACTTC	CASSPLGSETQYF
TRBV12-3/TRBV12-4	few	TRBD1	TRBJ1-1	TGTGCCAGCAGTAGAGGGACAGGAAGGCAAACTGAAGCTTTCTTT	CASSRGTGRQTEAFF
TRBV7-2	few	TRBD2	TRBJ2-5	TGTGCCAGCAGCTTAGCAGGCGTAGCGGGGACCCTACAAGAGACCCAGTACTTC	CASSLAGVAGTLQETQYF
TRBV14	NA	TRBD1	TRBJ2-7	TGTGCCAGCAGCCTAGTGGGACAGGGGATTCACGGGCAGTACTTC	CASSLVGQGIHGQYF
TRBV6-2/TRBV6-3	NA	TRBD1	TRBJ2-5	TGTGCCAGCAGTCCCGTGAGCGACAGGGGCCAAGAGACCCAGTACTTC	CASSPVSDRGQETQYF
TRBV7-9	NA	NA	TRBJ2-7	TGTGCCAGCAGCTTTTCCGGATTATTAGCGGACTCCTACGAGCAGTACTTC	CASSFSGLLADSYEQYF
TRBV7-9	NA	NA	TRBJ2-1	TGTGCCAGCAGCTCCGCCCTAGGGCCAGGGCTTGAGCAGTTCTTC	CASSSALGPGLEQFF
TRBV5-1	NA	TRBD2	TRBJ2-5	TGCGCCAGCAGCCTCGGGGGGGCATCAGAGACCCAGTACTTC	CASSLGGASETQYF
TRBV15	NA	NA	TRBJ2-2	TGTGCCACCAGCACGACATGGGGCGGTAGCGGGGAGCTGTTTTTT	CATSTTWGGSGELFF
TRBV7-3	few	NA	TRBJ1-5	TGTGCCAGCAGCTTACAGGGTGCGGATCAGCCCCAGCATTTT	CASSLQGADQPQHF